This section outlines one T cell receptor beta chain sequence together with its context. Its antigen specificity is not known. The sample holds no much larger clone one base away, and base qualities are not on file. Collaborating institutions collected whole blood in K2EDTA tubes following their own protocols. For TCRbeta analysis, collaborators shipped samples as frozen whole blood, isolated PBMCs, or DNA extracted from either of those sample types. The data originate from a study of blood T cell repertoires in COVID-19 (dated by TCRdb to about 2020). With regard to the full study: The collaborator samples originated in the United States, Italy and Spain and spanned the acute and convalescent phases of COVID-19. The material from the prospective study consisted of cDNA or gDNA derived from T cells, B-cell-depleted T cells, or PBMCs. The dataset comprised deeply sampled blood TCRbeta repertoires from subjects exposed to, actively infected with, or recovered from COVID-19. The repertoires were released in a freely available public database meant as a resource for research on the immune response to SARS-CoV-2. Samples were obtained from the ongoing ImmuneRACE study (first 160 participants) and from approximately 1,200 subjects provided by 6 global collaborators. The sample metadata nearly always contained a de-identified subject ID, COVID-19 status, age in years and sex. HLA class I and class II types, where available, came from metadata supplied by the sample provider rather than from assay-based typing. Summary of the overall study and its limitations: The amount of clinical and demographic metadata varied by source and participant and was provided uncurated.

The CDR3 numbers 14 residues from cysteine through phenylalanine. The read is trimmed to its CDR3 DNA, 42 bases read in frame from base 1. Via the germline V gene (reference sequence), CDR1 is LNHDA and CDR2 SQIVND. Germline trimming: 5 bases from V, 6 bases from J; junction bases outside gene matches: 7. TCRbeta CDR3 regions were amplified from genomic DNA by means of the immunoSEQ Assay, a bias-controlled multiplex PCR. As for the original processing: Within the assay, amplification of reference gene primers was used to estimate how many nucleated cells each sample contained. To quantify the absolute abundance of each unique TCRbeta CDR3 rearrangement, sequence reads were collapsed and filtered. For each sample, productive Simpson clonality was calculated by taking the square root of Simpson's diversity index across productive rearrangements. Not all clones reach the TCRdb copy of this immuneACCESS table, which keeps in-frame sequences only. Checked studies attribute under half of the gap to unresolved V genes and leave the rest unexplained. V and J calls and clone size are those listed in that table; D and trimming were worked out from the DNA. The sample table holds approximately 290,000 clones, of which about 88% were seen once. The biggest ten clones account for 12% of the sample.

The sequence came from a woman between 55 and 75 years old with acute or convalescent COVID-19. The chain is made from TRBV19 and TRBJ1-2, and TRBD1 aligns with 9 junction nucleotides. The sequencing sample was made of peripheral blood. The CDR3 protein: CASSHRGRMDGYTF. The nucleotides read TGTGCCAGTAGTCACAGGGGGCGCATGGATGGCTACACCTTC. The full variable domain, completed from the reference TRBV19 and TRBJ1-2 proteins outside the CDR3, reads DGGITQSPKYLFRKEGQNVTLSCEQNLNHDAMYWYRQDPGQGLRLIYYSQIVNDFQKGDIAEGYSVSREKKESFPLTVTSAQKNPTAFYLCASSHRGRMDGYTFGSGTRLTVV.